These 9 T cell receptor beta chains share one sample of origin, sequenced in a study of CD8 T cells in ankylosing spondylitis. Their antigens are not known. MiXCR, applied by TCRdb to the 5' RACE reads, yields one record per CDR3 protein. This sample carries over 700,000 distinct CDR3 sequences, 19% of them seen once, and the ten largest clones take 19%. Whole-study results and caveats: Seemingly characteristic of ankylosing spondylitis blood was a TCR beta motif consisting of about 8 highly homologous variants.

Material: blood, either unsorted or a sorted T cell fraction (not recorded which). Every receptor here comes from a male donor with ankylosing spondylitis.

There are a few counts of this clonotype. Mismatch with germline at one junction end may stem from a read error. This rearrangement joins TRBV4-1 to TRBJ1-2, with 7 bases matching TRBD1. The CDR3 has 14 residues. The V gene's germline CDR1 is MGHRA and CDR2 YSYEKL. The DNA for the CDR3 is TGCGTCAGCAGTCGTACAGGGGACGGCGGTGGCTACACCTTC. It codes for CVSSRTGDGGGYTF.

This clonotype was counted a few times. The J gene is TRBJ2-3, the V gene TRBV5-6; D remains ambiguous. The CDR3 has 16 amino acids. V was cut by 0 bases and J by 3 bases, with 14 bases left in between. Germline V lookup: CDR1 SGHDT, CDR2 YYEEEE. CDR3 amino acids: CASSLAAGRSTDTQYF. CDR3 DNA: TGTGCCAGCAGCTTGGCGGCCGGCAGATCTACAGATACGCAGTATTTT.

This clonotype was counted many times. The gene calls are TRBV29-1 and TRBJ2-6; weak D call: TRBD1 (6 bases). This CDR3 comprises 15 residues. The V end was cut by 6 bases, the J end by 0 bases, with 12 bases between. Germline V lookup: CDR1 SQVTM, CDR2 ANQGSEA. This CDR3 is CSVIGQFSGANVLTF. As DNA, the CDR3 is TGCAGCGTGATCGGACAGTTCTCTGGGGCCAACGTCCTGACTTTC. The variable domain in full, with the rest retrieved from reference TRBV29-1 and TRBJ2-6, is SAVISQKPSRDICQRGTSLTIQCQVDSQVTMMFWYRQQPGQSLTLIATANQGSEATYESGFVIDKFPISRPNLTFSTLTVSNMSPEDSSIYLCSVIGQFSGANVLTFGAGSRLTVL.

The chain recombines TRBV28 with TRBJ2-1; D is uncertain. This CDR3 has 15 residues. The V gene lost 1 base and the J gene lost 7 bases, with 14 bases spanning the gap. The germline gives CDR1 MDHEN, CDR2 SYDVKM. CDR3 residues: CASSLSLLTKNEQFF. DNA for the CDR3: TGTGCCAGCAGTTTATCTTTGCTGACGAAAAATGAGCAGTTCTTC. Full variable domain (missing parts from reference TRBV28 and TRBJ2-1): DVKVTQSSRYLVKRTGEKVFLECVQDMDHENMFWYRQDPGLGLRLIYFSYDVKMKEKGDIPEGYSVSREKKERFSLILESASTNQTSMYLCASSLSLLTKNEQFFGPGTRLTVL.

The chain recombines TRBV3-1 with TRBJ2-3; 14 bases line up with TRBD2. Per the germline V gene, CDR1 is LGHDT and CDR2 is YNNKEL (reference sequence). The CDR3 runs to 18 residues. Trimming removed 1 base from V and 6 bases from J; junction bases left unmatched: 9. The CDR3 nucleotides read TGTGCCAGCAGCCAAGTTGCGACTAGCGGGGGGGCCACTGATACGCAGTATTTT. Translated: CASSQVATSGGATDTQYF.

The chain couples TRBV2 to TRBJ1-6; the D gene is possibly TRBD1 (6 bases). The V gene lost 4 bases and the J gene lost 7 bases, with 20 bases spanning the gap. CDR1 is SNHLY and CDR2 is FYNNEI in the germline V gene. The CDR3 runs to 17 residues. CDR3 sequence (DNA): TGTGCCAGCAGTGGTCAGACAGGTCCGGGAACCAATTCACCCCTCCACTTT. It specifies CASSGQTGPGTNSPLHF.

The CDR3 reads CASSLDHQRGEAFF. CDR3 sequence (DNA): TGTGCCAGCAGTTTGGACCACCAGAGGGGTGAAGCTTTCTTT. This rearrangement joins TRBV28 to TRBJ1-1, with D possibly matching TRBD1 (5 bases). Germline CDR1 reads MDHEN; CDR2 reads SYDVKM. V was clipped by 3 bases and J by 7 bases, with 15 bases between them. This CDR3 has 14 amino acids. The variable domain in full, completed from reference TRBV28 and TRBJ1-1, reads DVKVTQSSRYLVKRTGEKVFLECVQDMDHENMFWYRQDPGLGLRLIYFSYDVKMKEKGDIPEGYSVSREKKERFSLILESASTNQTSMYLCASSLDHQRGEAFFGQGTRLTVV.

The V and J genes are TRBV7-9 and TRBJ2-3; 9 bases are a match to TRBD2. CDR1 SEHNR and CDR2 FQNEAQ come from the germline V gene (reference sequence). The length of the CDR3 is 17 residues. Trimming at V came to 5 bases and at J to 3 bases, leaving 12 bases not matched to a gene. The DNA of the CDR3 is TGTGCCAGCAGCCGTGTTGGAGCGGGAGGAGGGACAGATACGCAGTATTTT. Amino acids: CASSRVGAGGGTDTQYF.

Here the CDR3 reads CASSLGSFGRVRIQKTTNTQYF. The CDR3 bases are TGTGCCAGCAGCTTAGGCTCCTTCGGCAGGGTGAGGATCCAAAAGACTACAAATACGCAGTATTTT. V gene TRBV11-1 combines with J gene TRBJ2-3; either TRBD1 or TRBD2 may supply D (5 bases each). The CDR3 is 22 amino acids. Per the germline V gene, CDR1 is SGHAT and CDR2 is FQDESV (reference sequence). The V end lost 1 base, the J end lost 7 bases, and 36 bases lay between the germline ends.